This TCR beta chain was found in a study of blood T cells in healthy people across ages. Whole-study findings and limits: Donor CMV status, an unknown factor, possibly confounded changes in expanded clonotypes.

This clonotype was observed once. Its cognate antigen is unknown. The V gene end was trimmed by 2 bases and the J gene end by 0 bases; junction bases not matched to a gene: 4. The CDR3 extends over 15 amino acids. Looked up from germline, CDR1 is DFQATT and CDR2 is SNEGSKA (reference sequence). Then a second PCR, running about 6 to 12 cycles, was carried out with a sample-barcoded 5' primer and a J-beta primer mix. TCRdb used MiXCR to reprocess the 5' RACE reads, holding one entry per CDR3 protein. The sample has about 1.1 million distinct CDR3 sequences; around two fifths are singletons. The specimen was blood. The gene calls are TRBV20-1 and TRBJ2-1; 7 bases agree with TRBD1. The origin of this receptor is a man aged 18-30 years in good health. The CDR3 DNA is TGCAGTGCTAGACCGGGACAGACCTCCTACAATGAGCAGTTCTTC. Translated, it gives CSARPGQTSYNEQFF.